A single sample gave rise to the 22 T cell receptor beta chains below, sequenced in a study of graft-versus-host responses after intestinal transplantation. Their antigens are not known. Assay used: immunoSEQ multiplex PCR; TCRdb lists only in-frame clones, some missing. The repertoire includes some 93,000 clones, 91% of them detected once, and 0.5% sits in the top ten. The sample was unstimulated CD8+ T cells sorted from spleen or lymph node cells, taken before intestinal transplant. The receptor set was obtained from a human donor who received an intestinal transplant.

The CDR3: CASSRPGQGAAGELFF. The CDR3 DNA sequence: TGCGCCAGCAGCCGACCGGGACAGGGGGCCGCCGGGGAGCTGTTTTTT. J is TRBJ2-2 and V is TRBV4-1, with 12 positions matching TRBD1. V trimming: 4 bases; J trimming: 6 bases; junction bases outside the gene matches: 6. Germline-derived CDR1 and CDR2 are MGHRA and YSYEKL. The CDR3 is made up of 16 amino acids.

The chain combines TRBV19 with TRBJ2-2; possible D gene TRBD1, 6 bases. V was clipped by 2 bases and J by 5 bases, with 12 bases between them. This CDR3 spans 15 amino acids. Looked up from germline, CDR1 is LNHDA and CDR2 is SQIVND (reference sequence). CDR3 in amino acids: CASSIQGSGTGELFF. DNA of the CDR3: TGTGCCAGTAGTATACAGGGGTCCGGGACCGGGGAGCTGTTTTTT.

The chain uses TRBV6-1 and TRBJ1-5; 11 nucleotides match TRBD1. J was trimmed by 6 bases and V by 4 bases; bases with no gene match: 8. The CDR3 totals 16 residues. Germline CDR1 and CDR2: MNHNS and SASEGT. The CDR3 loop reads CASSVRDRGFGQPQHF. The CDR3 DNA is TGTGCCAGCAGTGTCCGGGACAGGGGGTTTGGTCAGCCCCAGCATTTT.

The V call is TRBV19, the J call TRBJ2-3, with a tentative D call TRBD2 (7 bases). Trimming pared 4 bases from V and 4 bases from J, leaving 12 bases between. Germline loops: CDR1 LNHDA, CDR2 SQIVND (reference sequence). This CDR3 has 14 amino acids. In DNA, the CDR3 is TGTGCCAGTAGTAGAGGGCGGGGGCCAGATACGCAGTATTTT. This codes for CASSRGRGPDTQYF.

The chain joins TRBV5-1 to TRBJ1-6, with D maybe TRBD1 (5 bases). The V end was cut by 0 bases, the J end by 7 bases, with 17 bases between. The CDR3 spans 17 residues. Germline V gene sequence: CDR1 SGHRS, CDR2 YFSETQ. In DNA, the CDR3 is TGCGCCAGCAGCTTGGAGGATTTTGGGGCGGAGAATTCACCCCTCCACTTT. It encodes CASSLEDFGAENSPLHF. Drawing the rest from reference TRBV5-1 and TRBJ1-6, the complete variable domain is KAGVTQTPRYLIKTRGQQVTLSCSPISGHRSVSWYQQTPGQGLQFLFEYFSETQRNKGNFPGRFSGRQFSNSRSEMNVSTLELGDSALYLCASSLEDFGAENSPLHFGNGTRLTVT.

On this clone: This CDR3 is also generated by other DNA sequences in the sample. The rearrangement uses TRBV2 and TRBJ2-2; D gene ambiguous. The CDR3 extends over 11 amino acids. Germline V gives CDR1 SNHLY, CDR2 FYNNEI. V was cut by 6 bases and J by 6 bases, with 5 bases left in between. The CDR3 loop reads CASRTAGELFF. Written as DNA, the CDR3 is TGTGCCAGCAGAACAGCCGGGGAGCTGTTTTTT.

V gene TRBV6-5 combines with J gene TRBJ2-1; TRBD2 aligns across 8 bases. Germline V gene lookup returns CDR1 MNHEY and CDR2 SVGAGI. The CDR3 is 12 residues long. The J segment lost 8 bases and the V segment lost 5 bases, leaving 2 bases of the junction unmatched. The CDR3 spells CASSPSGYEQFF. Written as DNA, the CDR3 is TGTGCCAGCAGTCCTAGCGGGTATGAGCAGTTCTTC.

The chain employs TRBV28 and TRBJ1-5; a weak D match, TRBD1 (5 bases). This CDR3 has 16 amino acids. Germline CDR1 MDHEN, CDR2 SYDVKM. Between the trimmed V and J ends, which lost 3 bases and 6 bases, there was a span of 18 bases. CDR3 bases: TGTGCCAGCAGTTTGATTGGACGGGGGGGAAGTCAGCCCCAGCATTTT. Residues: CASSLIGRGGSQPQHF.

This clone was seen only once. The chain has TRBV10-1 and TRBJ2-1, with a tentative D call TRBD2 (6 bases). Trimming took 0 bases from V and 8 from J, leaving 8 bases between them. The germline CDR1 and CDR2 sequences are WNHNN and SYGVQD (reference sequence). This CDR3 contains 13 residues. DNA of the CDR3: TGCGCCAGCAGTGAGTCGGGGGGAGATGAGCAGTTCTTC. Translation gives CASSESGGDEQFF.

The J gene is TRBJ1-1, the V gene TRBV4-1, with 10 bases that match TRBD1. CDR1 and CDR2 (germline): MGHRA, YSYEKL. V was clipped by 3 bases and J by 11 bases; unmatched bases: 15. The CDR3 totals 16 residues. The DNA for the CDR3 is TGCGCCAGCAGCCATACCCAGCGCCGGGACAGGGGTAAGGCTTTCTTT. It is translated as CASSHTQRRDRGKAFF.

The chain has TRBV28 and TRBJ2-3; 7 bases fit TRBD1. In germline, CDR1 is MDHEN, CDR2 SYDVKM. Trimming took 6 bases from V and 6 from J; bases not matched to a gene: 6. The CDR3 runs 13 residues. The CDR3 nucleotides are TGTGCCAGCAGAAACAGGGGTGGTGATACGCAGTATTTT. This translates into CASRNRGGDTQYF. The full variable domain, rest sourced from reference TRBV28 and TRBJ2-3, is DVKVTQSSRYLVKRTGEKVFLECVQDMDHENMFWYRQDPGLGLRLIYFSYDVKMKEKGDIPEGYSVSREKKERFSLILESASTNQTSMYLCASRNRGGDTQYFGPGTRLTVL.

The V gene is TRBV13, the J gene TRBJ2-5; 9 bases line up with TRBD1. This CDR3 comprises 13 residues. The J segment lost 5 bases and the V segment lost 4 bases, leaving 2 bases of the junction unmatched. Per germline, CDR1 PRHDT and CDR2 FYEKMQ (reference sequence). CDR3 amino acids: CASSSDRGETQYF. DNA for the CDR3: TGTGCCAGCAGCTCGGACAGGGGTGAGACCCAGTACTTC.

This CDR3 reads CASSRRGPVDTEAFF. The CDR3, as DNA: TGCGCCAGCAGCCGTAGGGGGCCAGTGGACACTGAAGCTTTCTTT. The chain joins TRBV4-1 to TRBJ1-1, with TRBD1 matching over 7 bases. The CDR3 has 15 residues. The germline V gene encodes CDR1 MGHRA and CDR2 YSYEKL. The V and J ends lost 4 bases and 3 bases, in that order; junction bases with no gene match: 8.

The rearrangement links TRBV6-5 to TRBJ2-1; D may be TRBD2 (5 bases). V lost 0 bases and J 8 bases, leaving 11 bases between the germline ends. The CDR3 spans 14 residues. Looked up from germline, CDR1 is MNHEY and CDR2 is SVGAGI. The CDR3 reads CASSYSAGGDEQFF. CDR3 DNA sequence: TGTGCCAGCAGTTACTCCGCGGGTGGCGATGAGCAGTTCTTC.

The chain links TRBV28 to TRBJ2-1; tentative D call: TRBD2 (6 bases). The CDR3 runs 16 residues. Germline V lookup: CDR1 MDHEN, CDR2 SYDVKM. V shed 6 bases and J shed 0 bases, with 15 bases lying between them. DNA for the CDR3: TGTGCCAGCAGGCCCTCGGGGGAAAGCTCCTACAATGAGCAGTTCTTC. It translates to CASRPSGESSYNEQFF.

The chain links TRBV9 to TRBJ2-1; 9 nucleotides line up with TRBD1. Germline V gene lookup returns CDR1 SGDLS and CDR2 YYNGEE. The CDR3 has 18 amino acids. J was trimmed by 1 base and V by 0 bases; bases with no gene match: 8. The CDR3 is CASSVGGKGTGSYNEQFF. The CDR3 coding sequence is TGTGCCAGCAGCGTAGGAGGTAAGGGGACAGGGTCCTACAATGAGCAGTTCTTC.

The sample holds one count of this clone. The chain employs TRBV6-1 and TRBJ1-5, with 9 bases lining up with TRBD1. This CDR3 has 18 residues. Germline lookup yields CDR1 MNHNS and CDR2 SASEGT. V was pared by 5 bases and J by 1 base, with 12 bases of the junction left unmatched. The CDR3 here is CASSQDPAGTGSNQPQHF. DNA for the CDR3: TGTGCCAGCAGTCAAGACCCAGCCGGGACAGGGAGCAATCAGCCCCAGCATTTT.

This chain uses TRBV11-2 with TRBJ2-7; D ambiguous. Germline V CDR1 and CDR2: SGHAT, FQNNGV. Trimming pared 1 base from V and 6 bases from J, leaving 7 bases between. This CDR3 is built from 12 residues. CDR3 coding DNA: TGTGCCAGCAGCTTAGGCCCTAGCGAGCAGTACTTC. Amino acid sequence: CASSLGPSEQYF. Supplemented by reference TRBV11-2 and TRBJ2-7, the full variable domain reads EAGVAQSPRYKIIEKRQSVAFWCNPISGHATLYWYQQILGQGPKLLIQFQNNGVVDDSQLPKDRFSAERLKGVDSTLKIQPAKLEDSAVYLCASSLGPSEQYFGPGTRLTVT.

The chain couples TRBV30 to TRBJ1-4; D gene uncertain. V was shortened by 4 bases and J by 7 bases, with 13 bases between the two germline ends. CDR1 is GTSNPN, CDR2 SVGIG, per germline (reference sequence). This CDR3 contains 13 residues. The CDR3 DNA follows: TGTGCCTGGACCGGTGGGCTTGGTGAAAAACTGTTTTTT. It specifies CAWTGGLGEKLFF. The full variable domain, with the rest looked up from reference TRBV30 and TRBJ1-4, is SQTIHQWPATLVQPVGSPLSLECTVEGTSNPNLYWYRQAAGRGLQLLFYSVGIGQISSEVPQNLSASRPQDRQFILSSKKLLLSDSGFYLCAWTGGLGEKLFFGSGTQLSVL.

The chain carries TRBV7-6 and TRBJ2-5; 7 bases agree with TRBD1. TRBJ2-7 explains the end of the DNA better; the J call may be wrong. Germline V gene lookup returns CDR1 SGHVS and CDR2 FNYEAQ. The CDR3 runs to 13 residues. The CDR3 bases are TGTGCCAGCAGCTTTCAGGGGGCCTACGAGCAGTACTTC. It yields the protein CASSFQGAYEQYF.

The V call is TRBV5-1, the J call TRBJ2-3; D gene unclear. Trimming pared 1 base from V and 0 bases from J, leaving 12 bases between. Germline CDR1 SGHRS, CDR2 YFSETQ. The CDR3 spans 16 residues. CDR3: CASSLFRETSTDTQYF. In DNA form, the CDR3 reads TGCGCCAGCAGCTTGTTTCGTGAGACTAGCACAGATACGCAGTATTTT.

To note about this clone: The junction does not match germline at one end; this may be a read error. The rearrangement links TRBV4-1 to TRBJ1-5; no definite D call. Germline V CDR1 and CDR2: MGHRA, YSYEKL. This CDR3 is 15 amino acids long. The CDR3 nucleotides are TGCGCCAGCAGTCAAGGCGGTTATAGCAATCAGCCCCAGCATTTT. The encoded protein is CASSQGGYSNQPQHF.